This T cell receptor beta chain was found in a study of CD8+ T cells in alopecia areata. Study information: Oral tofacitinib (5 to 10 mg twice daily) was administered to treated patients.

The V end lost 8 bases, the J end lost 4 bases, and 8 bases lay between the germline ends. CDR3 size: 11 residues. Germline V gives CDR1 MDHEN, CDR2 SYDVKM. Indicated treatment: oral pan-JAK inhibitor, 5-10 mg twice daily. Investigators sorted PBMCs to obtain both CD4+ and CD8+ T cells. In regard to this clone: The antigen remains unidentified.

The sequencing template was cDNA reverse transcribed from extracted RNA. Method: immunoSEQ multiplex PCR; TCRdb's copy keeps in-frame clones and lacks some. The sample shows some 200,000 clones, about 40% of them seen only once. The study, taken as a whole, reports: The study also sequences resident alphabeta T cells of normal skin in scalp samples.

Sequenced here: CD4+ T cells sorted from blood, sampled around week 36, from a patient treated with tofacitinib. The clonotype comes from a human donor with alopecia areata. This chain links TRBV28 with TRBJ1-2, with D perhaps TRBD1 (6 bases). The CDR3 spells CASSGAYGYTF. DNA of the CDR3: TGTGCCAGCTCAGGGGCCTATGGCTACACCTTC.